This T cell receptor beta chain was sequenced for a study of T cell responses to AZD1222 COVID-19 vaccine. The table came from immunoSEQ multiplex PCR; TCRdb's copy has only in-frame clones and leaves some out. The sample contains about 120,000 clones, less than 90% of which appear only once. CDR3 length equals 16 residues. Looked up from germline, CDR1 is SGHAT and CDR2 is FQNNGV. The V segment lost 0 bases and the J segment 1 base; nucleotides outside the gene matches: 2. The sequenced sample was peripheral blood, obtained on day 0 of AZD1222 vaccination. The chain is built from TRBV11-2 and TRBJ2-2; 7 positions match TRBD2. The origin of this receptor is an adult in good health. The CDR3 DNA reads as TGTGCCAGCAGCTTAGAAGCGGGGCGGAACACCGGGGAGCTGTTTTTT. Translating it yields CASSLEAGRNTGELFF. Looking up the rest from reference TRBV11-2 and TRBJ2-2 gives the full variable domain: EAGVAQSPRYKIIEKRQSVAFWCNPISGHATLYWYQQILGQGPKLLIQFQNNGVVDDSQLPKDRFSAERLKGVDSTLKIQPAKLEDSAVYLCASSLEAGRNTGELFFGEGSRLTVL.